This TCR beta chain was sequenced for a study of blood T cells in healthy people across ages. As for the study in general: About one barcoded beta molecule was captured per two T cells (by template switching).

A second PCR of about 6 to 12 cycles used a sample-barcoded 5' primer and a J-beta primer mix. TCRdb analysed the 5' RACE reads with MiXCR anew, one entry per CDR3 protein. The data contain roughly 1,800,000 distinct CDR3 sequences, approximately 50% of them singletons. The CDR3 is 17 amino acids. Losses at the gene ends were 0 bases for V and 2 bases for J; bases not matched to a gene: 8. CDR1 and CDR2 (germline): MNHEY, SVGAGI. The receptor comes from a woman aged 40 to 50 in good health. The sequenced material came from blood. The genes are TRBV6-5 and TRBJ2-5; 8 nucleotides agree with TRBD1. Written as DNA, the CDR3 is TGTGCCAGCAGTTACTCATCAGGGGGCGCGGGGCAAGAGACCCAGTACTTC. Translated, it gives CASSYSSGGAGQETQYF.